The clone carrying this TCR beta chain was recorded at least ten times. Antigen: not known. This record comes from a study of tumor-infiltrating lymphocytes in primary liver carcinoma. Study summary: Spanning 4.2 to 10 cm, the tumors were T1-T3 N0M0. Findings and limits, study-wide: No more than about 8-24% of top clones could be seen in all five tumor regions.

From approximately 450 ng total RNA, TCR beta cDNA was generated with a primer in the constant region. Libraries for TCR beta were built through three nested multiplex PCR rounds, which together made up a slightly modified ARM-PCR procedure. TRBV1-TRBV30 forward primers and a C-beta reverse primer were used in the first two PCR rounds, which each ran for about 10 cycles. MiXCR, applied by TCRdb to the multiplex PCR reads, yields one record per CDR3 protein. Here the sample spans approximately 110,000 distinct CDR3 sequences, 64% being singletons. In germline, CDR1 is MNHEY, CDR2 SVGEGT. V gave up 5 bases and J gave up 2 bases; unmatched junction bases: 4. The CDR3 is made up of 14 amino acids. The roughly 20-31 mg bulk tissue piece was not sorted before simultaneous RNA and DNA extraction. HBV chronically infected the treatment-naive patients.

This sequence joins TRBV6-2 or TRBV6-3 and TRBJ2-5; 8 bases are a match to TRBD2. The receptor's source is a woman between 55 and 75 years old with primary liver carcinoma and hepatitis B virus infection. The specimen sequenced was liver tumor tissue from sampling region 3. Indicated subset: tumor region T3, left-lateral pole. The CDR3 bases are TGTGCCAGCAGTCGGACTAGCAGTCAAGAGACCCAGTACTTC. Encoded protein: CASSRTSSQETQYF.